Shown below are 12 T cell receptor beta chains from a single sample sequenced in a study of T cells in Graves' hyperthyroidism and ophthalmopathy. The investigators amplified TCR beta CDR3 regions from RNA transcripts. The TCR CDR3 was amplified in a first-round RT-PCR using the HTBI primer set. In TCRdb, the multiplex PCR reads were re-called with MiXCR into one record per CDR3 protein. The sample yields some 370,000 distinct CDR3 sequences, more than 13% seen once. Sequencing used blood. The source is a man aged 50-60 years with Graves' ophthalmopathy.

This clonotype has a count of ten or more. The J gene is TRBJ1-1, the V gene TRBV5-1; TRBD1 might be the D (6 bases). Germline loops: CDR1 SGHRS, CDR2 YFSETQ. There are 14 residues in the CDR3. V gave up 0 bases and J gave up 5 bases, with 11 bases separating them. The CDR3 spells CASSLDGGRTEAFF. The CDR3 DNA reads TGCGCCAGCAGCTTGGACGGGGGGCGGACTGAAGCTTTCTTT.

This clonotype was found many times. The CDR3 sequence is CASSSGGGSYEQYF. DNA of the CDR3: TGTGCCAGCAGCTCGGGGGGAGGCTCCTACGAGCAGTACTTC. The chain joins TRBV7-9 to TRBJ2-7; 7 bases match TRBD2. The germline CDR1 and CDR2 sequences are SEHNR and FQNEAQ (reference sequence). The CDR3 totals 14 residues. J lost 0 bases, V lost 4 bases, and 3 bases had no gene match.

This clonotype was detected a few times. V usage is TRBV29-1 and J usage is TRBJ2-7; no clear D. The V end was cut by 4 bases, the J end by 4 bases, with 11 bases between. Germline V gene data show CDR1 as SQVTM and CDR2 as ANQGSEA. The CDR3 runs to 12 residues. The chain's CDR3 is CSVGGYEYEQYF. The DNA of the CDR3 is TGCAGCGTTGGGGGTTACGAATACGAGCAGTACTTC.

Regarding this clonotype: This may stem from a read error, because a much larger clone lies one nucleotide away. This chain connects TRBV12-3 or TRBV12-4 to TRBJ1-4; 9 bases map to TRBD1. The CDR3 runs to 17 residues. The DNA for the CDR3 is TGTGCCAGCAGTGCTACAGGGGGCGCAATCTGGGATGAAAGACTGTTTTTT. Translated: CASSATGGAIWDERLFF.

V gene TRBV11-1 combines with J gene TRBJ2-7; TRBD2 agrees at 14 bases. The junction had 14 bases not matched to a gene; V was cut back by 5 bases and J by 2 bases. Looked up from germline, CDR1 is SGHAT and CDR2 is FQDESV (reference sequence). The CDR3 contains 19 residues. Written as DNA, the CDR3 is TGTGCCAGCAGCCGGACCGGGGGGACTAGCGGGAGCTATCCCTACGAGCAGTACTTC. Its protein is CASSRTGGTSGSYPYEQYF.

Comments on this clonotype: A single base separates this from a much larger clone, so it may be a read error. The rearrangement links TRBV28 to TRBJ2-7; possible D gene TRBD1, 5 bases. Germline V gene sequence: CDR1 MDHEN, CDR2 SYDVKM. This CDR3 comprises 16 residues. CDR3 sequence (DNA): TGTGCCAGCAGTTTAAGGGGCAGTTTGAGCTCCTACCAGCAGTACTTC. Its translation is CASSLRGSLSSYQQYF. The entire variable domain, with the rest obtained from reference TRBV28 and TRBJ2-7, is as follows: DVKVTQSSRYLVKRTGEKVFLECVQDMDHENMFWYRQDPGLGLRLIYFSYDVKMKEKGDIPEGYSVSREKKERFSLILESASTNQTSMYLCASSLRGSLSSYQQYFGPGTRLTVT.

The V gene is TRBV27, the J gene TRBJ1-6, with 7 bases fitting TRBD1. This CDR3 contains 15 residues. V gave up 5 bases and J gave up 8 bases; unmatched junction bases: 9. The germline CDR1 and CDR2 sequences are MNHEY and SMNVEV (reference sequence). The CDR3 DNA is TGTGCCAGCAGTCTACGACAGGGCAGGTATTCACCCCTCCACTTT. Protein sequence: CASSLRQGRYSPLHF.

This clonotype was recorded many times. The chain uses TRBV5-1 and TRBJ1-2; D call uncertain. This CDR3 is built from 14 residues. Germline loops: CDR1 SGHRS, CDR2 YFSETQ. V lost 4 bases to trimming and J lost 4 bases, with 14 bases between them. CDR3 in DNA: TGCGCCAGCAGCCCCGTGGCGGAAAGCTATGGCTACACCTTC. Encoded protein: CASSPVAESYGYTF.

The genes are TRBV20-1 and TRBJ2-7; D call uncertain. Trimming stripped 5 bases from V and 0 bases from J, with 11 bases between. The germline V gene has CDR1 DFQATT and CDR2 SNEGSKA (reference sequence). This CDR3 has 13 residues. The CDR3 sequence: CSAGKTASYEQYF. The DNA for the CDR3 is TGCAGTGCTGGTAAGACGGCCTCCTACGAGCAGTACTTC.

V is TRBV5-5 and J is TRBJ2-2, with 9 bases identical to TRBD2. This CDR3 comprises 16 residues. Germline lookup yields CDR1 SGHKS and CDR2 YYEKEE (reference sequence). V dropped 6 bases and J dropped 9; count of bases not matched to a gene: 15. CDR3 DNA sequence: TGTGCCAGCACCTTCCTAACCGGGACTAGCAACAGGGAGCTGTTTTTT. As protein: CASTFLTGTSNRELFF.

V is TRBV19 and J is TRBJ2-6; the D is unclear. V lost 7 bases to trimming and J lost 2 bases, with 6 bases between them. CDR3 length: 13 residues. The V gene's germline CDR1 is LNHDA and CDR2 SQIVND (reference sequence). CDR3 in amino acids: CASTWTGANVLTF. In DNA, the CDR3 is TGTGCCAGTACTTGGACTGGGGCCAACGTCCTGACTTTC.

The table lists this clonotype with a few counts. This may stem from a read error, because a much larger clone lies one nucleotide away. This chain links TRBV9 with TRBJ2-7; TRBD1 might be the D (6 bases). Trimming took off 0 bases at V and 1 base at J, with 14 bases between the two ends. Germline CDR1 SGDLS, CDR2 YYNGEE. The CDR3 is 16 amino acids. The CDR3 region is CASSVDSGRGSYEQYF. The DNA of the CDR3 is TGTGCCAGCAGCGTAGATTCTGGAAGGGGGTCCTACGAGCAGTACTTC. Looking up the rest from reference TRBV9 and TRBJ2-7 gives the full variable domain: DSGVTQTPKHLITATGQRVTLRCSPRSGDLSVYWYQQSLDQGLQFLIQYYNGEERAKGNILERFSAQQFPDLHSELNLSSLELGDSALYFCASSVDSGRGSYEQYFGPGTRLTVT.